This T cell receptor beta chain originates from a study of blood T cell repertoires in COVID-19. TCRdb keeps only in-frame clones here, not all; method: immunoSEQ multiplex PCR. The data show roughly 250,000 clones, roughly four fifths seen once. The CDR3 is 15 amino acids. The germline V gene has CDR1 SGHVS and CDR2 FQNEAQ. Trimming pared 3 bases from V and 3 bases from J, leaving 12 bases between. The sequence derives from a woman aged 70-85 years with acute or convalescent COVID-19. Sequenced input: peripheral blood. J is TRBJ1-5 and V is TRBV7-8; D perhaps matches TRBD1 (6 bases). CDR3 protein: CASSLGRGLNQPQHF. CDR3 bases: TGTGCCAGCAGCTTGGGGCGGGGGCTCAATCAGCCCCAGCATTTT.